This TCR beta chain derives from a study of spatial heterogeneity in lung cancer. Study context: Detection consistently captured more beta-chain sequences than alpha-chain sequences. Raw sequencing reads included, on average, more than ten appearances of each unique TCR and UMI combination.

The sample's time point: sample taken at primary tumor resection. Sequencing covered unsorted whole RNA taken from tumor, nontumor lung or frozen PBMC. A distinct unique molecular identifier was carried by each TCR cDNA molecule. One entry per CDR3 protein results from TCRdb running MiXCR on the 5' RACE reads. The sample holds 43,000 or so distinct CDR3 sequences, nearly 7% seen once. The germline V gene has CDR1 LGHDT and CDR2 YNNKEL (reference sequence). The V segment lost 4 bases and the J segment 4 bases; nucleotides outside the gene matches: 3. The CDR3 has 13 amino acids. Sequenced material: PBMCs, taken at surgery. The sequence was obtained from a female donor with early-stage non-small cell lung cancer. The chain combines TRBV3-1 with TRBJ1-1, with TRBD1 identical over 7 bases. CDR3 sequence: CASSPDRATEAFF. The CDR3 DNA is TGTGCCAGCAGCCCCGACAGGGCCACTGAAGCTTTCTTT.